The 14 T cell receptor beta chains given below trace back to one sample, sequenced in a study of T-cell memory formation after mild COVID-19. TCRdb itself ran the 5' RACE reads through MiXCR, one entry per CDR3 protein. The sample lists 250,000 to 300,000 distinct CDR3 sequences; about 16% were seen once. Sequencing input: PBMCs or a T cell subset sorted from them (not recorded which). These receptors were obtained from a man younger than 35 who had mild COVID-19 (a few samples of this study predate the infection). Cell type and time point are not known.

This rearrangement joins TRBV7-9 to TRBJ1-2; TRBD1 might be the D (5 bases). This CDR3 region has 11 residues. Germline V gene lookup returns CDR1 SEHNR and CDR2 FQNEAQ (reference sequence). The V and J ends lost 5 bases and 14 bases respectively, with 15 bases between them. DNA of the CDR3: TGTGCCAGCAGCGACAGACAAGTCGGGACCTTC. Residues: CASSDRQVGTF.

CDR3 DNA sequence: TGCGCCAGCAGCCCTGGGCTGTACCAAGAGACCCAGTACTTC. Translation gives CASSPGLYQETQYF. V and J are TRBV4-3 and TRBJ2-5, with no clear D. CDR3 size: 14 residues. Germline V gives CDR1 LGHNA, CDR2 YSLEER. The V gene lost 4 bases and the J gene lost 0 bases, with 9 bases spanning the gap.

This clonotype came up a few times. This chain links TRBV7-2 with TRBJ1-5; D unclear. Germline V lookup: CDR1 SGHTA, CDR2 FQGNSA. Trimming stripped 4 bases from V and 3 bases from J, with 16 bases between. The CDR3 consists of 16 residues. The CDR3 region is CASSSQDWVANQPQHF. As DNA, the CDR3 is TGTGCCAGCAGCTCCCAGGATTGGGTGGCCAATCAGCCCCAGCATTTT. Combining the CDR3 with reference TRBV7-2 and TRBJ1-5 gives the whole variable domain GAGVSQSPSNKVTEKGKDVELRCDPISGHTALYWYRQSLGQGLEFLIYFQGNSAPDKSGLPSDRFSAERTGGSVSTLTIQRTQQEDSAVYLCASSSQDWVANQPQHFGDGTRLSIL.

The rearrangement joins TRBV30 to TRBJ2-2; 11 bases match TRBD2. Unmatched junction bases numbered 6, after V lost 5 bases and J lost 4 bases. This CDR3 comprises 15 residues. Germline assignment: CDR1 GTSNPN and CDR2 SVGIG (reference sequence). CDR3 DNA: TGTGCCTGGGGTAGCGGGGGGGCGCTCACCGGGGAGCTGTTTTTT. Amino acid sequence: CAWGSGGALTGELFF.

This clonotype showed up just a few times. V is TRBV7-2 and J is TRBJ2-2; 7 positions agree with TRBD1. V gave up 4 bases and J gave up 4 bases; unmatched junction bases: 3. CDR3 length: 14 residues. From germline, CDR1 is SGHTA and CDR2 FQGNSA. CDR3 sequence reads: CASSSHRGTGELFF. The CDR3, as DNA: TGTGCCAGCAGCTCACACAGGGGCACCGGGGAGCTGTTTTTT.

This clonotype has just a few counts. The chain combines TRBV6-6 with TRBJ2-5; D remains unclear. Germline V gene sequence: CDR1 MNHNY, CDR2 SVGAGI (reference sequence). V shed 7 bases and J shed 5 bases, with 8 bases lying between them. The CDR3 has 11 residues. CDR3 DNA: TGTGCCAGCACCCACCGTGAGACCCAGTACTTC. Residues: CASTHRETQYF.

This clonotype was seen only a few times. The rearrangement links TRBV6-5 to TRBJ1-1, with 7 bases aligning to TRBD1. CDR1 MNHEY and CDR2 SVGAGI come from the germline V gene. V lost 2 bases and J lost 4; bases outside the gene matches: 7. The length of the CDR3 is 15 residues. CDR3 nucleotide sequence: TGTGCCAGCAGTTACGACAGGGCCTGGGGCACTGAAGCTTTCTTT. Translation gives CASSYDRAWGTEAFF.

The V and J genes are TRBV5-1 and TRBJ2-7, with D perhaps TRBD1 (6 bases). Trimming took off 4 bases at V and 0 bases at J, with 11 bases between the two ends. Germline V gives CDR1 SGHRS, CDR2 YFSETQ. The CDR3 is made up of 14 amino acids. The CDR3 sequence: CASSPDRSSYEQYF. CDR3 sequence (DNA): TGCGCCAGCAGCCCCGACAGGAGCTCCTACGAGCAGTACTTC.

There are a few counts of this clonotype. CDR3 nucleotide sequence: TGCAGCGTTGACACCGGGGAGCTGTTTTTT. Its protein is CSVDTGELFF. The rearrangement joins TRBV29-1 to TRBJ2-2; the D is unclear. The V gene lost 3 bases and the J gene lost 4 bases, with 0 bases spanning the gap. The CDR3 is made up of 10 amino acids. Germline V gene lookup returns CDR1 SQVTM and CDR2 ANQGSEA.

The table lists this clonotype with a few counts. The CDR3, as DNA: TGTGCCAGCAGCCCCCAAGGTGCAGGGGAGACCCAGTACTTC. As protein: CASSPQGAGETQYF. The chain couples TRBV7-2 to TRBJ2-5; possible D gene TRBD1, 5 bases. CDR3 size: 14 residues. Germline CDR1 and CDR2: SGHTA and FQGNSA. V dropped 5 bases and J dropped 5 bases, with 15 bases sitting between them.

The rearrangement joins TRBV4-1 to TRBJ2-2; D call uncertain. Germline assignment: CDR1 MGHRA and CDR2 YSYEKL. CDR3 size: 13 residues. The V gene lost 3 bases and the J gene lost 5 bases, with 7 bases spanning the gap. The CDR3 nucleotides are TGCGCCAGCAGCCAGCTGGGAACCGGGGAGCTGTTTTTT. Translated, it gives CASSQLGTGELFF.

This clonotype was observed a handful of times. This chain joins TRBV7-9 and TRBJ1-2, with D possibly matching TRBD1 (6 bases). The V gene lost 4 bases and the J gene lost 0 bases, with 12 bases spanning the gap. The CDR3 consists of 15 residues. Germline CDR1 and CDR2: SEHNR and FQNEAQ (reference sequence). The DNA of the CDR3 is TGTGCCAGCAGCTCCGGGGGGCCCTCTAACTATGGCTACACCTTC. Its translation: CASSSGGPSNYGYTF.

The table lists this clonotype with a few counts. This chain joins TRBV7-8 and TRBJ2-5, with 11 bases fitting TRBD2. V trimming: 1 base; J trimming: 3 bases; junction bases outside the gene matches: 1. The CDR3 is made up of 15 amino acids. From germline, CDR1 is SGHVS and CDR2 FQNEAQ. The CDR3 sequence is CASSLVTSGKETQYF. CDR3 nucleotides: TGTGCCAGCAGCTTAGTGACTAGCGGGAAAGAGACCCAGTACTTC. Together with reference TRBV7-8 and TRBJ2-5, the CDR3 gives the full variable domain: GAGVSQSPRYKVAKRGQDVALRCDPISGHVSLFWYQQALGQGPEFLTYFQNEAQLDKSGLPSDRFFAERPEGSVSTLKIQRTQQEDSAVYLCASSLVTSGKETQYFGPGTRLLVL.

This clonotype was counted between two and nine times. The DNA of the CDR3 is TGTGCCATCAGTGACGCGCAGACCACAGATACGCAGTATTTT. Its translation: CAISDAQTTDTQYF. The V gene is TRBV10-3, the J gene TRBJ2-3; no clear D gene. V gave up 3 bases and J gave up 2 bases, with 9 bases separating them. Germline V gene lookup returns CDR1 ENHRY and CDR2 SYGVKD. This CDR3 region has 14 residues.